The 26 T cell receptor beta chains presented below share a single source sample, sequenced in a study of OX40 agonist ivuxolimab in advanced cancers. Only in-frame clones appear in the TCRdb table, and some are missing; sequencing was by immunoSEQ multiplex PCR. The table lists 55,000 to 65,000 clones, 86% of them singletons. Sample: CD4+ or CD8+ T cells sorted from blood, taken in a trial of the OX40 agonist ivuxolimab. The source is an adult with an advanced solid tumor such as melanoma, head and neck, liver or kidney cancer.

The chain is built from TRBV19 and TRBJ1-1; D unclear. Germline lookup yields CDR1 LNHDA and CDR2 SQIVND (reference sequence). The CDR3 has 15 amino acids. V was cut by 4 bases and J by 1 base, with 13 bases left in between. CDR3 sequence reads: CASSTALGKNTEAFF. CDR3 bases: TGTGCCAGTAGTACAGCCCTTGGCAAGAACACTGAAGCTTTCTTT.

Note on this clone: The same CDR3 also results from other DNA sequences found in this sample. The rearrangement uses TRBV4-1 and TRBJ2-2; 12 bases fit TRBD1. Germline loops: CDR1 MGHRA, CDR2 YSYEKL. CDR3 size: 18 residues. V was clipped by 3 bases and J by 2 bases; unmatched bases: 7. This CDR3 reads CASSHRDRGQTNTGELFF. DNA of the CDR3: TGCGCCAGCAGCCACCGGGACAGGGGGCAAACTAACACCGGGGAGCTGTTTTTT.

This chain joins TRBV7-9 and TRBJ2-5, with 9 positions matching TRBD1. There are 17 residues in the CDR3. Germline CDR1 and CDR2: SEHNR and FQNEAQ (reference sequence). The ends lost 5 bases at V and 1 base at J; junction bases unmatched: 11. CDR3 sequence (DNA): TGTGCCAGCAGCCTCGGACAGGGGACTCGGGCCCAAGAGACCCAGTACTTC. Encoded protein: CASSLGQGTRAQETQYF.

J is TRBJ1-5 and V is TRBV2, with D possibly matching TRBD1 (5 bases). CDR1 SNHLY and CDR2 FYNNEI come from the germline V gene. This CDR3 region has 15 residues. V was pared by 6 bases and J by 0 bases, with 12 bases between. This CDR3 is CASRYWGNSNQPQHF. The CDR3 coding sequence is TGTGCCAGCAGATATTGGGGGAATAGCAATCAGCCCCAGCATTTT.

The V call is TRBV27, the J call TRBJ1-4, with D perhaps matching TRBD1 (5 bases). Germline lookup yields CDR1 MNHEY and CDR2 SMNVEV (reference sequence). The ends were cut back, 3 bases at V and 5 bases at J, with 10 bases in the middle. This CDR3 has 14 residues. The CDR3 reads CASSFRQRNEKLFF. The DNA of the CDR3 is TGTGCCAGCAGTTTCAGACAGAGAAATGAAAAACTGTTTTTT.

The chain recombines TRBV19 with TRBJ2-2; 7 nucleotides agree with TRBD1. V shed 3 bases and J 6 bases; nucleotides not matched to a gene: 1. Germline CDR1 is LNHDA and CDR2 is SQIVND (reference sequence). This CDR3 has 13 residues. The CDR3 region has the DNA TGTGCCAGTAGTATGGGGACAGCCGGGGAGCTGTTTTTT. It yields the protein CASSMGTAGELFF.

V usage is TRBV6-6 and J usage is TRBJ2-5; 12 positions agree with TRBD2. Germline V CDR1 and CDR2: MNHNY, SVGAGI (reference sequence). V lost 6 bases, J lost 5 bases, and 4 bases stayed unmatched. The CDR3 runs to 14 residues. CDR3 loop: CASRLAGGPETQYF. Here the CDR3 DNA reads TGTGCCAGCAGGCTAGCGGGGGGGCCCGAGACCCAGTACTTC.

This sequence joins TRBV6-5 and TRBJ2-5, with D uncertain. Germline-derived CDR1 and CDR2 are MNHEY and SVGAGI. The CDR3 is made up of 12 amino acids. Trimming pared 2 bases from V and 2 bases from J, leaving 3 bases between. The CDR3 DNA reads as TGTGCCAGCAGTTACAGTCAAGAGACCCAGTACTTC. Residues: CASSYSQETQYF.

This clone appeared a single time. The gene calls are TRBV6-1 and TRBJ1-5, with D perhaps TRBD1 (5 bases). V lost 6 bases and J 5 bases, leaving 14 bases between the germline ends. The germline V gene has CDR1 MNHNS and CDR2 SASEGT. This CDR3 is built from 14 residues. The CDR3 nucleotides are TGTGCCAGCAGACAAGGGGCAATCGATCAGCCCCAGCATTTT. This translates into CASRQGAIDQPQHF.

The chain has TRBV7-2 and TRBJ2-7; D not resolved. Trimming took 5 bases from V and 2 from J, leaving 16 bases between them. Germline CDR1 reads SGHTA; CDR2 reads FQGNSA. The CDR3 extends over 15 amino acids. This CDR3 reads CASSMDRSRTYEQYF. CDR3 nucleotides: TGTGCCAGCAGCATGGACCGGTCGCGAACCTACGAGCAGTACTTC.

This clone was found once. The chain employs TRBV6-5 and TRBJ2-5; no clear D. The germline CDR1 and CDR2 sequences are MNHEY and SVGAGI. The CDR3 consists of 12 residues. The V end was cut by 3 bases, the J end by 4 bases, with 6 bases between. The chain's CDR3 is CASSYTRETQYF. As DNA, the CDR3 is TGTGCCAGCAGTTATACGCGAGAGACCCAGTACTTC.

V and J are TRBV28 and TRBJ2-5; D could derive from TRBD1 or TRBD2 (6 bases each). V was trimmed by 7 bases and J by 9 bases, leaving 9 bases between them. The CDR3 runs 10 residues. Germline V gene sequence: CDR1 MDHEN, CDR2 SYDVKM. The CDR3 sequence: CASKGGSQYF. CDR3 bases: TGTGCCAGCAAAGGGGGGTCCCAGTACTTC.

This clone has just one count. This chain links TRBV7-9 with TRBJ2-2; D perhaps matches TRBD1 (6 bases). Between the trimmed V and J ends, which lost 5 bases and 0 bases, there was a span of 16 bases. Germline loops: CDR1 SEHNR, CDR2 FQNEAQ (reference sequence). The CDR3 is 17 residues long. CDR3 amino acids: CASSKQDSLTNTGELFF. CDR3 DNA sequence: TGTGCCAGCAGCAAACAGGACAGCCTTACGAACACCGGGGAGCTGTTTTTT.

This chain joins TRBV7-8 and TRBJ2-5, with D possibly being TRBD1 or TRBD2 (5 bases each). This CDR3 contains 15 residues. Per the germline V gene, CDR1 is SGHVS and CDR2 is FQNEAQ. Deletions cut 1 base from V and 2 bases from J, with 11 bases between. CDR3 amino acids: CASSLVGTLQETQYF. CDR3 DNA: TGTGCCAGCAGCTTAGTGGGGACCCTACAAGAGACCCAGTACTTC.

This clone was detected only a few times. This chain links TRBV5-1 with TRBJ2-7, with 7 bases aligning to TRBD1. Germline CDR1 is SGHRS and CDR2 is YFSETQ. This CDR3 has 13 residues. J lost 0 bases, V lost 3 bases, and 0 bases had no gene match. As DNA, the CDR3 is TGCGCCAGCAGCTGGGACAGCTCCTACGAGCAGTACTTC. This codes for CASSWDSSYEQYF.

This clone is labeled as medium-sized. The chain recombines TRBV7-8 with TRBJ1-5, with D perhaps TRBD1 (5 bases). This CDR3 comprises 15 residues. Deletions cut 5 bases from V and 0 bases from J, with 11 bases between. CDR1 and CDR2 from the germline V gene are SGHVS and FQNEAQ. The CDR3 nucleotides are TGTGCCAGCAGCCAGGGCAGGGTTAGCAATCAGCCCCAGCATTTT. Protein: CASSQGRVSNQPQHF.

Concerning this clone: This same CDR3 is encoded by further DNA sequences in the sample. The V call is TRBV9, the J call TRBJ1-4, with 9 bases lining up with TRBD1. Per germline, CDR1 SGDLS and CDR2 YYNGEE. V lost 3 bases to trimming and J lost 8 bases; unmatched junction nucleotides: 5. This CDR3 is 14 amino acids long. CDR3 sequence reads: CASSADRGREKLFF. CDR3 nucleotides: TGTGCCAGCAGCGCCGACAGGGGGAGGGAAAAACTGTTTTTT.

This rearrangement joins TRBV19 to TRBJ1-5; D is uncertain. The V end was cut by 3 bases, the J end by 0 bases, with 6 bases between. Per germline, CDR1 LNHDA and CDR2 SQIVND (reference sequence). The CDR3 sequence is 14 residues long. CDR3 in amino acids: CASSMTGSNQPQHF. CDR3 sequence (DNA): TGTGCCAGTAGTATGACGGGTAGCAATCAGCCCCAGCATTTT.

This chain's CDR3 is CASSPGTLAGTGELFF. The CDR3 coding sequence is TGTGCCAGCAGCCCCGGGACTCTCGCGGGCACCGGGGAGCTGTTTTTT. The chain links TRBV7-2 to TRBJ2-2, with a tentative D call TRBD2 (6 bases). The CDR3 consists of 16 residues. The V end lost 5 bases, the J end lost 4 bases, and 17 bases lay between the germline ends. CDR1 is SGHTA and CDR2 is FQGNSA in the germline V gene.

V gene TRBV7-9 combines with J gene TRBJ2-1; 7 bases are a match to TRBD1. With 1 base clipped from V and 7 bases from J, the junction kept 4 bases outside the gene matches. The CDR3 contains 14 residues. From germline, CDR1 is SEHNR and CDR2 FQNEAQ (reference sequence). The CDR3 here is CASSLDRGGNEQFF. The CDR3 bases are TGTGCCAGCAGCTTAGACAGGGGTGGGAATGAGCAGTTCTTC.

This clone was found a few times. The sample holds other DNA sequences that translate to the same CDR3. The chain recombines TRBV5-6 with TRBJ2-7; D perhaps matches TRBD1 (5 bases). The CDR3 has 14 residues. The germline V gene has CDR1 SGHDT and CDR2 YYEEEE. Trimming took 4 bases from V and 0 from J, leaving 11 bases between them. CDR3: CASSPPGLSYEQYF. The CDR3 nucleotides read TGTGCCAGCAGCCCTCCAGGGCTCTCCTACGAGCAGTACTTC.

The rearrangement links TRBV10-3 to TRBJ1-1; tentatively, D is TRBD1 (6 bases). Trimming shortened V by 7 bases and J by 0 bases, and 9 bases separated the two germline ends. In germline, CDR1 is ENHRY, CDR2 SYGVKD. The CDR3 length is 13 residues. The DNA of the CDR3 is TGTGCCATCATGGGGGCTTTGAACACTGAAGCTTTCTTT. Translated, it gives CAIMGALNTEAFF.

The chain has TRBV19 and TRBJ1-1; D may be TRBD1 (5 bases). Trimming left V 7 bases short and J 1 base short, with 13 bases between. Germline V gene data show CDR1 as LNHDA and CDR2 as SQIVND (reference sequence). The CDR3 runs to 14 residues. The CDR3 bases are TGTGCCAGTACCCAGATAGGGGCGAACACTGAAGCTTTCTTT. Translating gives CASTQIGANTEAFF. The full variable domain, rest sourced from reference TRBV19 and TRBJ1-1, is DGGITQSPKYLFRKEGQNVTLSCEQNLNHDAMYWYRQDPGQGLRLIYYSQIVNDFQKGDIAEGYSVSREKKESFPLTVTSAQKNPTAFYLCASTQIGANTEAFFGQGTRLTVV.

V is TRBV27 and J is TRBJ1-2; D is possibly TRBD1 (5 bases). Trimming took off 4 bases at V and 7 bases at J, with 16 bases between the two ends. The CDR3 spans 14 residues. Germline V CDR1 and CDR2: MNHEY, SMNVEV (reference sequence). CDR3: CASSSPAGESGYTF. The CDR3 bases are TGTGCCAGCAGTTCCCCCGCGGGGGAGAGTGGCTACACCTTC.

The chain has TRBV6-1 and TRBJ1-5; D is possibly TRBD1 (6 bases). The germline gives CDR1 MNHNS, CDR2 SASEGT. The CDR3 length is 15 residues. Trimming took 7 bases from V and 3 from J, leaving 16 bases between them. This CDR3 reads CASIEGGQYNQPQHF. Here the CDR3 DNA reads TGTGCCAGCATAGAGGGGGGGCAGTACAATCAGCCCCAGCATTTT.

The V gene is TRBV5-6, the J gene TRBJ1-5; 7 bases fit TRBD1. The CDR3 loop spans 13 amino acids. Looked up from germline, CDR1 is SGHDT and CDR2 is YYEEEE. V gave up 2 bases and J gave up 7 bases; unmatched junction bases: 3. CDR3 DNA sequence: TGTGCCAGCAGCTTCCGGGACAGACAGCCCCAGCATTTT. This sequence encodes CASSFRDRQPQHF.